This TCR beta chain was sequenced during a study of CD8 T cells in ankylosing spondylitis. Regarding the study as a whole: What seemed typical of ankylosing spondylitis blood was a TCR beta motif built from several highly homologous variants. There was reportedly significant enrichment of clones that were disease-linked in matched ankylosing spondylitis synovial fluid. Disease-linked clones displayed a CD8+ phenotype and appeared relatively rarely in peripheral blood.

Using quantitative 5'-RACE with molecular barcodes, the authors made TCR beta libraries. TCRdb called the 5' RACE reads again in MiXCR, with one record for every CDR3 protein. The table shows almost 45,000 distinct CDR3 sequences, with approximately 11% occurring only once. There are 15 residues in the CDR3. CDR1 and CDR2 (germline): LNHDA, SQIVND (reference sequence). Between the trimmed V and J ends, which lost 0 bases and 3 bases, there was a span of 10 bases. This clonotype was seen a handful of times. Its antigen is unknown. The sample comprised blood, either unsorted or a sorted T cell fraction (not recorded which). The chain links TRBV19 to TRBJ2-3; D is possibly TRBD1 (5 bases). The receptor comes from a male donor with ankylosing spondylitis or in good health (not recorded which). CDR3 sequence reads: CASSIDRASTDTQYF. DNA of the CDR3: TGTGCCAGTAGTATAGACAGGGCCTCTACAGATACGCAGTATTTT.